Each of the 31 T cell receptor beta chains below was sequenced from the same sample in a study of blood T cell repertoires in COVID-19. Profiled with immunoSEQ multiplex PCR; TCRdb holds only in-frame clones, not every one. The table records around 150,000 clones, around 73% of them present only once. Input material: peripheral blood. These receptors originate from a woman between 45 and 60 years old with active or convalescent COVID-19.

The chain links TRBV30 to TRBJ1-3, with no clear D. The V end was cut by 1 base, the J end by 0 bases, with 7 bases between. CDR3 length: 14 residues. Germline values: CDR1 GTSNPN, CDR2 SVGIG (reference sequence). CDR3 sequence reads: CAWSGSSSGNTIYF. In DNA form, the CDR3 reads TGTGCCTGGAGTGGGTCGAGCTCTGGAAACACCATATATTTT.

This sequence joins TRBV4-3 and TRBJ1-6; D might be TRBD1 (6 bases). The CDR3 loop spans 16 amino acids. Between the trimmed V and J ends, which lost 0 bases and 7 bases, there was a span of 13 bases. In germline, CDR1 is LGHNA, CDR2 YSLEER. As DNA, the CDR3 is TGCGCCAGCAGCCAAGATGGGGGGGCGGGGAATTCACCCCTCCACTTT. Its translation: CASSQDGGAGNSPLHF.

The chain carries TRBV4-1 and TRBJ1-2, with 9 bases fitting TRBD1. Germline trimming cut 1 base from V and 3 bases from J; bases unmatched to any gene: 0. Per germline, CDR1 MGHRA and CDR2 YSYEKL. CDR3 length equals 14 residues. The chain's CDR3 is CASSQGTGDYGYTF. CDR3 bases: TGCGCCAGCAGCCAAGGGACAGGGGACTATGGCTACACCTTC.

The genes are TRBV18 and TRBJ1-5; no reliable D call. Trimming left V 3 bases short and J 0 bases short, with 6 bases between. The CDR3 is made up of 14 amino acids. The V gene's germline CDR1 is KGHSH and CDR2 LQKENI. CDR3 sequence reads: CASSPGGSNQPQHF. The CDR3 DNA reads TGTGCCAGCTCACCCGGCGGTAGCAATCAGCCCCAGCATTTT.

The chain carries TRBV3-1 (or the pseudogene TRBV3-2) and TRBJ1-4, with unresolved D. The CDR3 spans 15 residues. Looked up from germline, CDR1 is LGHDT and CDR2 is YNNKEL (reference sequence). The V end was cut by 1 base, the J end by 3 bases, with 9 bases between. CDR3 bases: TGTGCCAGCAGCCAAGTGGGGAGGGCTAATGAAAAACTGTTTTTT. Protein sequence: CASSQVGRANEKLFF.

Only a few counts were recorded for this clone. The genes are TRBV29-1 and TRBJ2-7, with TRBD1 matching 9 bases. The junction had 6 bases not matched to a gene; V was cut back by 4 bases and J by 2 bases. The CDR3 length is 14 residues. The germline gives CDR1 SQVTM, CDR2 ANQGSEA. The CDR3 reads CSVGSGQGTYEQYF. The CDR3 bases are TGCAGCGTTGGGTCGGGACAGGGTACCTACGAGCAGTACTTC.

CDR3 sequence reads: CASSPGWTEAFF. The DNA of the CDR3 is TGTGCCAGCAGCCCAGGGTGGACTGAAGCTTTCTTT. J is TRBJ1-1 and V is TRBV6-5; D might be TRBD1 (5 bases). Trimming cost V 6 bases and J 5 bases, with 10 bases left between them. The V gene's germline CDR1 is MNHEY and CDR2 SVGAGI. There are 12 residues in the CDR3.

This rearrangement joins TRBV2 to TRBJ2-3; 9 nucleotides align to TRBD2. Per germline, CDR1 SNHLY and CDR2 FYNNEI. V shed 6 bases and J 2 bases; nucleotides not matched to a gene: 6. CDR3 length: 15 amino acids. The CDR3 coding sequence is TGTGCCAGCAGGTGGACTAGCGTCCCCACAGATACGCAGTATTTT. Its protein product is CASRWTSVPTDTQYF. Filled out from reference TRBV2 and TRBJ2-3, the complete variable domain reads EPEVTQTPSHQVTQMGQEVILRCVPISNHLYFYWYRQILGQKVEFLVSFYNNEISEKSEIFDDQFSVERPDGSNFTLKIRSTKLEDSAMYFCASRWTSVPTDTQYFGPGTRLTVL.

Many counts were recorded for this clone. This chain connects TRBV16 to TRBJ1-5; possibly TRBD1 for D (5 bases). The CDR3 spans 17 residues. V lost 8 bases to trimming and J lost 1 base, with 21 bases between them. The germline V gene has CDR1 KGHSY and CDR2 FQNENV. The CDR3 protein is CASLSQGGWESNQPQHF. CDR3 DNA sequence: TGTGCCAGCTTGAGCCAGGGAGGATGGGAAAGCAATCAGCCCCAGCATTTT.

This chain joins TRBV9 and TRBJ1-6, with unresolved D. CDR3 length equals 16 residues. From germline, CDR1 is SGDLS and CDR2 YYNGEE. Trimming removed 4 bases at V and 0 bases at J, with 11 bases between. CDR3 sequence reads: CASSPRESSYNSPLHF. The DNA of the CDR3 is TGTGCCAGCAGCCCTCGTGAGAGCTCCTATAATTCACCCCTCCACTTT. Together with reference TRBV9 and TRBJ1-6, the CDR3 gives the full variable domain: DSGVTQTPKHLITATGQRVTLRCSPRSGDLSVYWYQQSLDQGLQFLIQYYNGEERAKGNILERFSAQQFPDLHSELNLSSLELGDSALYFCASSPRESSYNSPLHFGNGTRLTVT.

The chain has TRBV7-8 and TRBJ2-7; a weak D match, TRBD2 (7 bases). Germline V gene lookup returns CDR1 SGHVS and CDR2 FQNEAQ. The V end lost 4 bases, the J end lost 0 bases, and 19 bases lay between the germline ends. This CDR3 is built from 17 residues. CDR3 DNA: TGTGCCAGCAGCTCCCGCGGGGCGGGGGCAATCTCCTACGAGCAGTACTTC. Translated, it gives CASSSRGAGAISYEQYF.

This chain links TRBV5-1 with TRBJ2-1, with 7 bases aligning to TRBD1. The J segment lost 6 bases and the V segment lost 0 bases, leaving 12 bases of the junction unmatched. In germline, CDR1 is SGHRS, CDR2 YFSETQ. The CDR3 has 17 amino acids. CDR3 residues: CASSLVPLRRQGNEQFF. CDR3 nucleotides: TGCGCCAGCAGCTTGGTACCACTCCGACGACAGGGCAATGAGCAGTTCTTC.

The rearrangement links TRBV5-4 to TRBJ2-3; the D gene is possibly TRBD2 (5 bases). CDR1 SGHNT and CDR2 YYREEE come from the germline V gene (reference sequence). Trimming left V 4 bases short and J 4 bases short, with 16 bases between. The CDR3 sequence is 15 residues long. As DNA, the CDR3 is TGTGCCAGCAGCCGGACTCCCCGTGGAGCAGATACGCAGTATTTT. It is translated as CASSRTPRGADTQYF.

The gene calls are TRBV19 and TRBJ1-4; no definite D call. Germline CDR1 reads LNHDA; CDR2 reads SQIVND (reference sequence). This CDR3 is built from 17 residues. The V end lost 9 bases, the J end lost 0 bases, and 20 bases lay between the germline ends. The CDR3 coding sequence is TGTGCCAGCACGGACCCCGGCGGGCATACAACTAATGAAAAACTGTTTTTT. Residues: CASTDPGGHTTNEKLFF.

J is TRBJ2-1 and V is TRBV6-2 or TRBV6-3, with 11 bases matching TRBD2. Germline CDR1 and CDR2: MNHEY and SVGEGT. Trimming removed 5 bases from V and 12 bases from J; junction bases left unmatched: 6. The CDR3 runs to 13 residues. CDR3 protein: CASSPGLAVGQFF. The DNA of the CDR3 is TGTGCCAGCAGTCCGGGACTAGCGGTCGGGCAGTTCTTC.

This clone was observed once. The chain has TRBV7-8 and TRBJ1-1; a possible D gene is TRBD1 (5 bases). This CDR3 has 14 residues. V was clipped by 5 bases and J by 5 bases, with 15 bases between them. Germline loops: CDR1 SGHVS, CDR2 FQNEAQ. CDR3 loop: CASSVTGEGTEAFF. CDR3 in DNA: TGTGCCAGCAGCGTAACGGGGGAAGGAACTGAAGCTTTCTTT. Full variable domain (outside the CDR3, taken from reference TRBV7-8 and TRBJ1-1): GAGVSQSPRYKVAKRGQDVALRCDPISGHVSLFWYQQALGQGPEFLTYFQNEAQLDKSGLPSDRFFAERPEGSVSTLKIQRTQQEDSAVYLCASSVTGEGTEAFFGQGTRLTVV.

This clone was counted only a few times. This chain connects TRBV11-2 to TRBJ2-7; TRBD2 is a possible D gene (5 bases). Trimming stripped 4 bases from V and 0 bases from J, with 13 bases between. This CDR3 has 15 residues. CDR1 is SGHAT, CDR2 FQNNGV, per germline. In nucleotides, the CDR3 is TGTGCCAGCAGCTCTGGCGGTACTAGCTCCTACGAGCAGTACTTC. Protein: CASSSGGTSSYEQYF.

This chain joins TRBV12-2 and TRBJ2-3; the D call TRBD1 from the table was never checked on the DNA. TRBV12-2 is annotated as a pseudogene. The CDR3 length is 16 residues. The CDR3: CASRLEGRVGTDTQYF. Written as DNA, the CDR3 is TGTGCAAGTCGCTTAGAGGGCAGGGTGGGGACAGATACGCAGTATTTT.

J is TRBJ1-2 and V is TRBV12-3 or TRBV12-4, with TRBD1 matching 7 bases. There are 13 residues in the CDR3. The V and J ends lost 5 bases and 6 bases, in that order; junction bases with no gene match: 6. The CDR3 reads CASSDRDNHGYTF. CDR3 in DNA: TGTGCCAGCAGTGACAGGGACAATCATGGCTACACCTTC.

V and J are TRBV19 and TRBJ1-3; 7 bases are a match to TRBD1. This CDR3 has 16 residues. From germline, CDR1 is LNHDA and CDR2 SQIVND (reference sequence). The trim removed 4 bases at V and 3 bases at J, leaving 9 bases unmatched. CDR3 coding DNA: TGTGCCAGTAGTACGGGCGACAGGGTGAATGGAAACACCATATATTTT. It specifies CASSTGDRVNGNTIYF.

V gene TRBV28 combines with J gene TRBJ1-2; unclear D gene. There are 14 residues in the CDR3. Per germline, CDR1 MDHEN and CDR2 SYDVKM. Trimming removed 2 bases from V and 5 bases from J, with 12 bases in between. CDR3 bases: TGTGCCAGCAGTTTAAGGAGCCTGAGTTATGGCTACACCTTC. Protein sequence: CASSLRSLSYGYTF.

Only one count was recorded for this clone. The CDR3 spells CASSRTVTGEQYF. CDR3 nucleotides: TGTGCCAGCAGTAGGACAGTCACCGGAGAGCAGTACTTC. The chain combines TRBV2 with TRBJ2-7, with D perhaps TRBD1 (6 bases). CDR3 length: 13 amino acids. Between the trimmed V and J ends, which lost 5 bases and 7 bases, there was a span of 15 bases. Per germline, CDR1 SNHLY and CDR2 FYNNEI.

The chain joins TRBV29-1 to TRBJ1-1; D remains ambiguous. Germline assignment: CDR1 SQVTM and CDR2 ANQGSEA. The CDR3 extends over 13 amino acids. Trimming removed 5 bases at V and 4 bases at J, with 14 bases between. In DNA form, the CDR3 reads TGCAGCGTTTCTTCAAGTGGAGGCACTGAAGCTTTCTTT. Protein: CSVSSSGGTEAFF.

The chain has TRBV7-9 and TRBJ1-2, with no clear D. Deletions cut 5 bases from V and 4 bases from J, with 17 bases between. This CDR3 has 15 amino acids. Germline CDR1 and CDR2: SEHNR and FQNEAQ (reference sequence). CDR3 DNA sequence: TGTGCCAGCAGCCCCGAAACGTCAGGTGGCTATGGCTACACCTTC. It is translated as CASSPETSGGYGYTF.

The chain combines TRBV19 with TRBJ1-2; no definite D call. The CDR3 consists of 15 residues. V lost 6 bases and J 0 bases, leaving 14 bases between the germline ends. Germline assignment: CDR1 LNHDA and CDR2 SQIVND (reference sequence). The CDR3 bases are TGTGCCAGTAGCAGCAGGAATTTAGCTAACTATGGCTACACCTTC. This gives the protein CASSSRNLANYGYTF.

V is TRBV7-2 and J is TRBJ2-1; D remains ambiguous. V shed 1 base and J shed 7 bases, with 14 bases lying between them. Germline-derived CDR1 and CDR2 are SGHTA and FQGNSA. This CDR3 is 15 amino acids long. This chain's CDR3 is CASSLGSPGVNEQFF. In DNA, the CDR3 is TGTGCCAGCAGCTTAGGCTCGCCAGGCGTGAATGAGCAGTTCTTC.

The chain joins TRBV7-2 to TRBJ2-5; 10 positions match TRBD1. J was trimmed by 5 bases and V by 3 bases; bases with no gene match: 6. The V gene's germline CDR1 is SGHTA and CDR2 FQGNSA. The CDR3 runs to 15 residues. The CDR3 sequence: CASSFDRGRGETQYF. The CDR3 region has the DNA TGTGCCAGCAGCTTTGACAGGGGGCGTGGGGAGACCCAGTACTTC.

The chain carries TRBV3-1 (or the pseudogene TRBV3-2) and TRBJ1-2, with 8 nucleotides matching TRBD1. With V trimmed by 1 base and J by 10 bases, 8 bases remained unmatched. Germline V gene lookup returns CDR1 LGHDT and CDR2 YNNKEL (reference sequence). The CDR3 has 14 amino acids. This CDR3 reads CASSQGVPTGDYTF. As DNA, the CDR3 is TGTGCCAGCAGCCAAGGCGTTCCGACAGGGGACTACACCTTC.

The CDR3 is CASSEMAGNTLHF. The CDR3 nucleotides read TGTGCCAGCAGTGAAATGGCAGGGAACACCCTCCACTTT. The chain links TRBV6-4 to TRBJ1-6; D might be TRBD1 (5 bases). CDR1 MRHNA and CDR2 SNTAGT come from the germline V gene. The V and J ends lost 3 bases and 14 bases respectively, with 14 bases between them. The CDR3 runs to 13 residues.

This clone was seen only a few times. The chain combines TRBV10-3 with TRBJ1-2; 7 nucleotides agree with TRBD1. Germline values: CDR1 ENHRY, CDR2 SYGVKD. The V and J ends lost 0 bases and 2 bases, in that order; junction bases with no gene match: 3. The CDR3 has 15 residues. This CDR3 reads CAISESRQGNYGYTF. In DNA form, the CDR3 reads TGTGCCATCAGTGAGTCGAGACAGGGCAACTATGGCTACACCTTC.

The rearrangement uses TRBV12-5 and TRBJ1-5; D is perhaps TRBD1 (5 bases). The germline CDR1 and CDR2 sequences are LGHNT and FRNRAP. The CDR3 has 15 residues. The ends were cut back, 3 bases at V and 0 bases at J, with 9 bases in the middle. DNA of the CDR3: TGTGCTAGTGGTTTAGGGGAAGTTAGCAATCAGCCCCAGCATTTT. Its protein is CASGLGEVSNQPQHF.